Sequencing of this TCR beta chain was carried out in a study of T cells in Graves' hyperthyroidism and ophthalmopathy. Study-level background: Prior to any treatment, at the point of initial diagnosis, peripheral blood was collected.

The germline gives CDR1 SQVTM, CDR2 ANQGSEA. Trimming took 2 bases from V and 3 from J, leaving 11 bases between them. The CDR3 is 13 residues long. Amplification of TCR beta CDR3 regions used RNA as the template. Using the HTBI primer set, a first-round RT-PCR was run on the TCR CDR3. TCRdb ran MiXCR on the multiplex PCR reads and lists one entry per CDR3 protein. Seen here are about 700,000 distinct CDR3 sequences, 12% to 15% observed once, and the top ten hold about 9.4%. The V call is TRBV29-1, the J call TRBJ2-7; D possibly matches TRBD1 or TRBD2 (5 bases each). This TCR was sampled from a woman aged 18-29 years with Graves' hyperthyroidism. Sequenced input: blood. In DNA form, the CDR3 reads TGCAGCGTTGAATCCAGGGCGGGCTACGAGCAGTACTTC. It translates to CSVESRAGYEQYF.